This T cell receptor beta chain was identified in a study of blood T cells in healthy people across ages. Points from the study as a whole: Diversity was estimated from one million T cells, and these estimates were considered underestimates. Greater diversity and more naive CD4+ cells were seen in long-lived donors than in aged donors. Diversity of TCR beta correlated strongly with naive T cell percentage.

PBMCs were isolated at a quantity of at least 6.5 million per sample. As regards this clonotype: What it binds is not known.

The CDR3 loop spans 16 amino acids. In germline, CDR1 is SGHTA, CDR2 FQGNSA. Losses at the gene ends were 4 bases for V and 0 bases for J; bases not matched to a gene: 1. Primed by a sample-barcoded 5' primer and a J-beta primer mix, a second PCR proceeded for 7 to 11 cycles. TCRdb re-called the 5' RACE reads through MiXCR, storing one row per CDR3 protein. Among about 830,000 distinct CDR3 sequences, approximately 67% were seen once, and the ten largest hold 25% to 35%. The receptor's source is a man aged 25 to 40 in good health. The chain recombines TRBV7-2 with TRBJ2-6, with 9 bases lining up with TRBD1. The sample consisted of blood. The CDR3 is CASSWDRVSGANVLTF. The CDR3 DNA is TGTGCCAGCAGCTGGGACAGGGTCTCTGGGGCCAACGTCCTGACTTTC.